This TCR beta chain was recovered during a study of T-cell reconstitution after alpha-beta-depleted transplantation in children. Preparing the TCRbeta library involved the use of unique molecular identifiers. TCRdb ran MiXCR on the PCR reads and lists one entry per CDR3 protein. The sample holds a few hundred thousand distinct CDR3 sequences, 27% seen once. Details on this clonotype: Its antigen is currently unknown.

CDR1 is SGHRS and CDR2 is YFSETQ in the germline V gene. V lost 4 bases, J lost 2 bases, and 5 bases stayed unmatched. This CDR3 comprises 15 residues. Study conclusions and caveats: By about two months after transplant, alpha-beta T cells reportedly arose from several hundred graft clones that had expanded. Newly produced T cells mostly provided counts and TCRbeta diversity after one year, as hyperexpanded clones declined.

This chain connects TRBV5-1 to TRBJ2-3; TRBD1 matches at 9 bases. The sample consisted of PBMCs, taken before TCRalphabeta/CD19-depleted stem cell transplant. The sequence came from a boy under two years old with Wiskott-Aldrich syndrome, due to receive a stem cell transplant. CDR3 coding DNA: TGCGCCAGCAGCCCACGGACAGGGGACACAGATACGCAGTATTTT. Translation: CASSPRTGDTDTQYF.